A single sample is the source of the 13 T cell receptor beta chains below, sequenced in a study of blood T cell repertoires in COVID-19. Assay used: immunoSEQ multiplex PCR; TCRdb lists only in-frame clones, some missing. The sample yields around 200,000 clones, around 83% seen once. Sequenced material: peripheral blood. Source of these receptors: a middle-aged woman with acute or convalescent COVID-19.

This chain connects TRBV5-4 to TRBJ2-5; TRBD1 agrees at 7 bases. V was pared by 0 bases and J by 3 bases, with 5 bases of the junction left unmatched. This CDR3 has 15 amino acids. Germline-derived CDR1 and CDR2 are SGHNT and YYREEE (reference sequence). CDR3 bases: TGTGCCAGCAGCTTGGCCGGCAGGGGGAAAGAGACCCAGTACTTC. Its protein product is CASSLAGRGKETQYF.

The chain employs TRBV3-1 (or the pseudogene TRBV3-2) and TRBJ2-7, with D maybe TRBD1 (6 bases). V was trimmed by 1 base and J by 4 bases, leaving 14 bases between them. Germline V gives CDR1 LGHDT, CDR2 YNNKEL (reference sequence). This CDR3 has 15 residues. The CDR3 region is CASSQGSGALYEQYF. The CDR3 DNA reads TGTGCCAGCAGCCAAGGTTCAGGGGCACTTTACGAGCAGTACTTC.

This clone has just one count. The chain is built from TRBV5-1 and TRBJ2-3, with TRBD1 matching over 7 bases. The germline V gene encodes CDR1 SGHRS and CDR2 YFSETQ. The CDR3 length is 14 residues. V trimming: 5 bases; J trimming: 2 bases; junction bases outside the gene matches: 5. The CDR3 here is CASRRGQVTDTQYF. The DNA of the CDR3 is TGCGCCAGCAGGCGTGGACAGGTCACAGATACGCAGTATTTT.

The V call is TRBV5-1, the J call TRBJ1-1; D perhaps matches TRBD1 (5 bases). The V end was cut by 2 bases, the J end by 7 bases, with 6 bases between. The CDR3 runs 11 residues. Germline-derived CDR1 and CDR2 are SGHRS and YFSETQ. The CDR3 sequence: CASSFDSEAFF. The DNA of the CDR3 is TGCGCCAGCAGCTTCGACAGTGAAGCTTTCTTT.

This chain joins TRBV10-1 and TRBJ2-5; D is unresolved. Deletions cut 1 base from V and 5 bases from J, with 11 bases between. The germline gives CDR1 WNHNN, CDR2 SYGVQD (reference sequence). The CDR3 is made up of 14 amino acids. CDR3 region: CASSEFPSRETQYF. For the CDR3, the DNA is TGCGCCAGCAGTGAGTTTCCTTCTAGGGAGACCCAGTACTTC.

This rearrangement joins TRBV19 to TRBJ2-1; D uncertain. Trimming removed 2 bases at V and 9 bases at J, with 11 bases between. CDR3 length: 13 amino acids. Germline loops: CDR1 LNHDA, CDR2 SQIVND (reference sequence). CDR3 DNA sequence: TGTGCCAGTAGTATATCCGCCCCGGGTGAGCAGTTCTTC. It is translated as CASSISAPGEQFF.

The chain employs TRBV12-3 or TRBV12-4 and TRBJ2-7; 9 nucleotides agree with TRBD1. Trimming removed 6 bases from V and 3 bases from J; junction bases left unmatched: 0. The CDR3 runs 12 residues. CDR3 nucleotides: TGTGCCAGCAGGGACAGGGGCTACGAGCAGTACTTC. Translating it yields CASRDRGYEQYF.

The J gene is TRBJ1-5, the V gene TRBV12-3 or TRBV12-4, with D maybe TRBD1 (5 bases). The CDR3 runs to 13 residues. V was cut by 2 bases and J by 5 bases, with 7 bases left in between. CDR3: CASSLKGHQPQHF. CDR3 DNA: TGTGCCAGCAGTTTAAAGGGGCATCAGCCCCAGCATTTT.

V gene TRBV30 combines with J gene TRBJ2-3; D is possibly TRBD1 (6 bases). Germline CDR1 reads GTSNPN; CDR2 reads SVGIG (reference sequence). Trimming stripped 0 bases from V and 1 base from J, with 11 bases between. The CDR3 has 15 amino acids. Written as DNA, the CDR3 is TGTGCCTGGAGTGTACGGACAGCCCGCACAGATACGCAGTATTTT. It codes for CAWSVRTARTDTQYF.

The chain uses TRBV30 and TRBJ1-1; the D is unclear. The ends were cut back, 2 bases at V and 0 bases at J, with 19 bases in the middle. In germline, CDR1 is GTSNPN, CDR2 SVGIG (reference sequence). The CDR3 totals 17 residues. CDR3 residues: CAWSPSRGKFMNTEAFF. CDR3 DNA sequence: TGTGCCTGGAGTCCCTCTCGAGGCAAATTCATGAACACTGAAGCTTTCTTT.

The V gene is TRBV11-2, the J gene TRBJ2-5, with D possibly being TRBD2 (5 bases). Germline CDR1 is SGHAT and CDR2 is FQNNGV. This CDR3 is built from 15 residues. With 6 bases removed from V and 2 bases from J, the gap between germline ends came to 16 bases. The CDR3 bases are TGTGCCAGCAGTATCAGCGGAGCGCCTCAAGAGACCCAGTACTTC. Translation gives CASSISGAPQETQYF.

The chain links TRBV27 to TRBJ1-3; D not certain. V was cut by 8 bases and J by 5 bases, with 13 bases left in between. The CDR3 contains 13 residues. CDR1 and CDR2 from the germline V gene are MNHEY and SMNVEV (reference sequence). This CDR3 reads CASAAERRNTIYF. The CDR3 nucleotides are TGTGCCAGCGCGGCTGAGAGGAGAAACACCATATATTTT.

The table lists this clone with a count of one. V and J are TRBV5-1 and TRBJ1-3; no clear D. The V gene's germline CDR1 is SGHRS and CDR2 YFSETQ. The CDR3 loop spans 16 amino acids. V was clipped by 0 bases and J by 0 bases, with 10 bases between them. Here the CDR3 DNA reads TGCGCCAGCAGCTTGGGGCTTCGGAGCTCTGGAAACACCATATATTTT. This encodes CASSLGLRSSGNTIYF.